There are many counts of the clone carrying this T cell receptor (beta chain). The data stem from a study of spatial heterogeneity in lung cancer. Study context: Sequences of the beta chain were consistently detected in greater numbers than alpha-chain sequences.

The time point is: sample taken at primary tumor resection. Patients with untreated early-stage non-small cell lung cancer, numbering 72, were the donors. Whole RNA from tumor, nontumor lung or frozen PBMC was sequenced unsorted. Each molecule of TCR cDNA was tagged with one unique molecular identifier. A single record per CDR3 protein comes from TCRdb applying MiXCR to the 5' RACE reads. Among about 10,000 distinct CDR3 sequences, more than 6% were seen once, and the ten largest hold 28%. Sequencing was performed on normal lung tissue next to the tumor, taken at surgery. The clonotype comes from a male donor with early-stage non-small cell lung cancer.

CDR3: CASSLTGRTGELFF. The CDR3 DNA follows: TGTGCCAGCAGCCTTACAGGGCGTACCGGGGAGCTGTTTTTT. The chain has TRBV11-2 and TRBJ2-2; a weak D match, TRBD1 (6 bases). Germline V gene data show CDR1 as SGHAT and CDR2 as FQNNGV. The CDR3 runs 14 residues. The V end lost 5 bases, the J end lost 5 bases, and 12 bases lay between the germline ends.